The 17 T cell receptor beta chains below come from one sample, sequenced in a study of blood T cell repertoires in COVID-19. Method: immunoSEQ multiplex PCR; TCRdb's copy keeps in-frame clones and lacks some. The repertoire has 150,000 to 200,000 clones, 70% to 90% of them found once; the top ten carry around 24%. Sequenced: PBMCs or T cells enriched from blood (not recorded which). The receptors originated from a woman aged 40 to 50 in a cohort exposed to, infected with or recovered from COVID-19 (not recorded which).

The rearrangement links TRBV9 to TRBJ1-1, with unresolved D. The CDR3 spans 16 residues. V dropped 0 bases and J dropped 1 base, with 13 bases sitting between them. Germline V gene lookup returns CDR1 SGDLS and CDR2 YYNGEE. CDR3 DNA: TGTGCCAGCAGCGTAGACGGAGGTGGGCAGAACACTGAAGCTTTCTTT. Protein sequence: CASSVDGGGQNTEAFF.

This clone occurred many times. The chain uses TRBV6-1 and TRBJ1-2, with D unclear. Between the trimmed V and J ends, which lost 2 bases and 8 bases, there was a span of 18 bases. CDR3 length: 15 residues. Germline-derived CDR1 and CDR2 are MNHNS and SASEGT. The CDR3 sequence is CASSETPEGFEGYTF. The CDR3 DNA sequence: TGTGCCAGCAGTGAAACGCCCGAGGGTTTCGAGGGCTACACCTTC.

This clone has just one count. V and J are TRBV2 and TRBJ1-4, with D possibly being TRBD1 (5 bases). This CDR3 comprises 14 residues. Trimming cost V 1 base and J 5 bases, with 8 bases left between them. Germline V gives CDR1 SNHLY, CDR2 FYNNEI. CDR3 sequence: CASSEGGWNEKLFF. CDR3 DNA: TGTGCCAGCAGTGAAGGGGGCTGGAATGAAAAACTGTTTTTT.

The chain uses TRBV5-1 and TRBJ2-3; 8 bases map to TRBD1. CDR1 is SGHRS and CDR2 is YFSETQ in the germline V gene. The CDR3 is 17 amino acids. V gave up 4 bases and J gave up 6 bases; unmatched junction bases: 16. This CDR3 reads CASSLRGQEKPLDTQYF. CDR3 nucleotides: TGCGCCAGCAGCCTAAGGGGACAGGAAAAACCACTTGATACGCAGTATTTT.

The chain carries TRBV27 and TRBJ1-1, with a possible D match to TRBD1 (6 bases). The CDR3 length is 14 residues. The germline V gene encodes CDR1 MNHEY and CDR2 SMNVEV (reference sequence). V shed 4 bases and J shed 5 bases, with 14 bases lying between them. In DNA, the CDR3 is TGTGCCAGCAGTTCGCGGGGGGGGCTTACTGAAGCTTTCTTT. This encodes CASSSRGGLTEAFF.

Note on this clone: Sequence at one end of the junction differs from germline and may be a read error. CDR3 coding DNA: TGCGCCAGCAGCCAAGATAGACAGGGCTATTCGCCCCTCCACTTT. Amino acids: CASSQDRQGYSPLHF. The rearrangement uses TRBV4-1 and TRBJ1-6, with 7 bases fitting TRBD1. Germline lookup yields CDR1 MGHRA and CDR2 YSYEKL. The CDR3 totals 15 residues.

This rearrangement joins TRBV21-1 to TRBJ2-7; the tabulated D call, TRBD1, remains unverified against the DNA. TRBV21-1 is marked as a pseudogene. The CDR3 covers 13 residues. CDR3: CASTDRPVYEQYF. The CDR3 coding sequence is TGTGCCAGCACCGACAGACCTGTTTACGAGCAGTACTTC.

The DNA for the CDR3 is TGTGCCAGCAGCTATGGGGCGGGGAAACAGCCCCAGCATTTT. It encodes CASSYGAGKQPQHF. This chain uses TRBV7-9 with TRBJ1-5; weak D call: TRBD1 (5 bases). Trimming took off 4 bases at V and 7 bases at J, with 14 bases between the two ends. Germline values: CDR1 SEHNR, CDR2 FQNEAQ (reference sequence). The CDR3 extends over 14 amino acids.

The chain links TRBV7-9 to TRBJ1-1; D is uncertain. Germline assignment: CDR1 SEHNR and CDR2 FQNEAQ (reference sequence). This CDR3 is built from 12 residues. V lost 6 bases to trimming and J lost 0 bases, with 5 bases between them. This chain's CDR3 is CASSPLNTEAFF. CDR3 nucleotides: TGTGCCAGCAGTCCATTGAACACTGAAGCTTTCTTT.

The chain links TRBV6-5 to TRBJ1-2; D is undetermined. Trimming removed 6 bases from V and 4 bases from J, with 9 bases in between. The CDR3 loop spans 12 amino acids. Looked up from germline, CDR1 is MNHEY and CDR2 is SVGAGI. Written as DNA, the CDR3 is TGTGCCAGCAGGCGGGGTATCTATGGCTACACCTTC. Its translation: CASRRGIYGYTF.

The chain combines TRBV5-4 with TRBJ1-4; 8 bases match TRBD1. V lost 5 bases to trimming and J lost 8 bases; unmatched junction nucleotides: 11. CDR1 and CDR2 from the germline V gene are SGHNT and YYREEE (reference sequence). The CDR3 has 15 residues. Here the CDR3 DNA reads TGTGCCAGCAGTATTGGTGGACAGGGCGGAGAAAAACTGTTTTTT. Translating gives CASSIGGQGGEKLFF. The variable domain in full, completed from reference TRBV5-4 and TRBJ1-4, reads ETGVTQSPTHLIKTRGQQVTLRCSSQSGHNTVSWYQQALGQGPQFIFQYYREEENGRGNFPPRFSGLQFPNYSSELNVNALELDDSALYLCASSIGGQGGEKLFFGSGTQLSVL.

The chain recombines TRBV11-3 with TRBJ2-3; a weak D match, TRBD2 (6 bases). The CDR3 is 15 residues long. Trimming removed 5 bases at V and 9 bases at J, with 21 bases between. In germline, CDR1 is SGHNT, CDR2 YENEEA. CDR3 in amino acids: CASSDPAGLVGTQYF. The CDR3 DNA reads as TGTGCCAGCAGCGACCCAGCGGGCCTTGTGGGCACGCAGTATTTT.

The J gene is TRBJ1-1, the V gene TRBV9; TRBD1 is a possible D gene (5 bases). CDR3 length: 13 amino acids. Germline V gives CDR1 SGDLS, CDR2 YYNGEE. Between the trimmed V and J ends, which lost 2 bases and 5 bases, there was a span of 10 bases. The CDR3 loop is CASSVLGVTEAFF. Written as DNA, the CDR3 is TGTGCCAGCAGCGTCCTAGGGGTGACTGAAGCTTTCTTT.

The J gene is TRBJ2-7, the V gene TRBV4-1; possibly TRBD2 for D (5 bases). The germline CDR1 and CDR2 sequences are MGHRA and YSYEKL. The length of the CDR3 is 15 residues. Between the trimmed V and J ends, which lost 1 base and 3 bases, there was a span of 13 bases. The CDR3 sequence: CASSQVRESNYEQYF. CDR3 sequence (DNA): TGCGCCAGCAGCCAAGTCCGGGAATCCAACTACGAGCAGTACTTC.

The chain links TRBV7-2 to TRBJ2-6; D is possibly TRBD2 (6 bases). The V end lost 5 bases, the J end lost 0 bases, and 8 bases lay between the germline ends. CDR3 length equals 15 residues. Germline-derived CDR1 and CDR2 are SGHTA and FQGNSA. The CDR3 sequence is CASSKLASGANVLTF. The CDR3 nucleotides read TGTGCCAGCAGCAAACTAGCCTCTGGGGCCAACGTCCTGACTTTC. Full variable domain (rest looked up from reference TRBV7-2 and TRBJ2-6): GAGVSQSPSNKVTEKGKDVELRCDPISGHTALYWYRQSLGQGLEFLIYFQGNSAPDKSGLPSDRFSAERTGGSVSTLTIQRTQQEDSAVYLCASSKLASGANVLTFGAGSRLTVL.

The rearrangement links TRBV21-1 to TRBJ2-2; TRBD1 was called by the table and not checked on the DNA. TRBV21-1 is noted as a pseudogene. The CDR3 covers 17 residues. DNA of the CDR3: TGTGCCAGCAGCCCACCTTCCGGGACAGGGGAGAACGGGGAGCTGTTTTTT. Translated: CASSPPSGTGENGELFF.

This clone was detected only once. The CDR3 nucleotides are TGTGCCAGCAGATTTTCAGGGGGTTCTAATGAAAAACTGTTTTTT. Translating gives CASRFSGGSNEKLFF. The rearrangement uses TRBV2 and TRBJ1-4; 7 nucleotides match TRBD1. V was pared by 6 bases and J by 3 bases, with 7 bases of the junction left unmatched. The CDR3 runs to 15 residues. Germline V gene data show CDR1 as SNHLY and CDR2 as FYNNEI.